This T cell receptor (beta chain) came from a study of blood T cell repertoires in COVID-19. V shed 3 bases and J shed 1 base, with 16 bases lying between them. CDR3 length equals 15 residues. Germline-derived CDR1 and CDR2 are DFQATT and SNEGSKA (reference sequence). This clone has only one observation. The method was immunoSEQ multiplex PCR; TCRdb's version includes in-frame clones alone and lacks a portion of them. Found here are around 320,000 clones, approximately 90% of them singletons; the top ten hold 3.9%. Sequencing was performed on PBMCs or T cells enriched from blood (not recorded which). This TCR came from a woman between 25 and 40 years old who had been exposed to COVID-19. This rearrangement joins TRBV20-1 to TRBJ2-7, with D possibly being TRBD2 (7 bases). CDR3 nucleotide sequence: TGCAGTGCTAGTGGGCGGGGGCGGAATTCCTACGAGCAGTACTTC. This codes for CSASGRGRNSYEQYF.